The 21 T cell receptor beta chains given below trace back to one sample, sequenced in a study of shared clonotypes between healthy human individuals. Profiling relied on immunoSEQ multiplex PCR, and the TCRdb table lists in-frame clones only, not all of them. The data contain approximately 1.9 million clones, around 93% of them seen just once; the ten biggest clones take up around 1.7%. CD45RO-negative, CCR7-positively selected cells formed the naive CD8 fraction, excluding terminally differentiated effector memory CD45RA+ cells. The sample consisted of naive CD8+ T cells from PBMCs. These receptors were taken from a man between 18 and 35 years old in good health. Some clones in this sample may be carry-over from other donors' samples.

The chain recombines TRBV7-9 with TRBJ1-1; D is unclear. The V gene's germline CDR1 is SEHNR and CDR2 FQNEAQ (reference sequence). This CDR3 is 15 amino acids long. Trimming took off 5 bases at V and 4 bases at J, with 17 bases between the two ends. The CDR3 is CASSPQTGPGTEAFF. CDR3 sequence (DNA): TGTGCCAGCAGCCCTCAGACCGGACCAGGCACTGAAGCTTTCTTT. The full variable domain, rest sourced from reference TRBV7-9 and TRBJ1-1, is DTGVSQNPRHKITKRGQNVTFRCDPISEHNRLYWYRQTLGQGPEFLTYFQNEAQLEKSRLLSDRFSAERPKGSFSTLEIQRTEQGDSAMYLCASSPQTGPGTEAFFGQGTRLTVV.

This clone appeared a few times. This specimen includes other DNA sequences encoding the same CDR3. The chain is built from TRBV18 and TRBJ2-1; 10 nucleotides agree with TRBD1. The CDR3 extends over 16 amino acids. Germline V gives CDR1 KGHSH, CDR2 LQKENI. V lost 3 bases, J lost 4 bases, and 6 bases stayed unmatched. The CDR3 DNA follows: TGTGCCAGCTCACCGCCGGGACAGGGGATATACAATGAGCAGTTCTTC. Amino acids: CASSPPGQGIYNEQFF.

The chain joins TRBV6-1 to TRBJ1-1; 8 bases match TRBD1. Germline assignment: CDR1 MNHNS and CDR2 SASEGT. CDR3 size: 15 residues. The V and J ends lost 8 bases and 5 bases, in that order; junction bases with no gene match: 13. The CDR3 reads CASFAQDREGTEAFF. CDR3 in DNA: TGTGCCAGCTTCGCGCAGGACAGGGAGGGAACTGAAGCTTTCTTT.

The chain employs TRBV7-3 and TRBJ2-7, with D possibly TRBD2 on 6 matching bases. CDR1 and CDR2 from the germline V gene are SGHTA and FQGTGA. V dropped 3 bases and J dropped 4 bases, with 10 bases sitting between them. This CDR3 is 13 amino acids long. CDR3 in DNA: TGTGCCAGCAGCTTGGGGAGGACGTACGAGCAGTACTTC. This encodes CASSLGRTYEQYF.

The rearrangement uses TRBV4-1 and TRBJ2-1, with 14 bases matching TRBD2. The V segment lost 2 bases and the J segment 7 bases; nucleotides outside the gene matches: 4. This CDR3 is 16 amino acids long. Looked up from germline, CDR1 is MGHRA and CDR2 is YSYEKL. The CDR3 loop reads CASSQPGLAGVNEQFF. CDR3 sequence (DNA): TGCGCCAGCAGCCAACCGGGACTAGCGGGAGTAAATGAGCAGTTCTTC.

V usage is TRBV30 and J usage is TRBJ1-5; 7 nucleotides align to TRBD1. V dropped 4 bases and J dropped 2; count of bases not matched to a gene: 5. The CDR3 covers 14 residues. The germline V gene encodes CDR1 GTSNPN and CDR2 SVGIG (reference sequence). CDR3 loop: CAWNTGTGNQPQHF. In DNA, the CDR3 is TGTGCCTGGAATACCGGGACAGGCAATCAGCCCCAGCATTTT.

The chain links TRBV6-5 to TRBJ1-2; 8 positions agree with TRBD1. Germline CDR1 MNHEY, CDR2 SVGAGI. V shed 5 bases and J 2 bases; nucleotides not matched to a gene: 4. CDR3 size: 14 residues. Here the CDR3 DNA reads TGTGCCAGCAGTGGGGGACAGGAGAACTATGGCTACACCTTC. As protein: CASSGGQENYGYTF.

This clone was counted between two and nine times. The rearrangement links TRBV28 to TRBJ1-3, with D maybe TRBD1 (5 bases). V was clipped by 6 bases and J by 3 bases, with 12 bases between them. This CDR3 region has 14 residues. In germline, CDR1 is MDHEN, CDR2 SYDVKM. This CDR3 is CASRWRGIGNTIYF. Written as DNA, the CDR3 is TGTGCCAGCAGGTGGCGGGGGATTGGAAACACCATATATTTT. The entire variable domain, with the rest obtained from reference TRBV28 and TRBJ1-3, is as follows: DVKVTQSSRYLVKRTGEKVFLECVQDMDHENMFWYRQDPGLGLRLIYFSYDVKMKEKGDIPEGYSVSREKKERFSLILESASTNQTSMYLCASRWRGIGNTIYFGEGSWLTVV.

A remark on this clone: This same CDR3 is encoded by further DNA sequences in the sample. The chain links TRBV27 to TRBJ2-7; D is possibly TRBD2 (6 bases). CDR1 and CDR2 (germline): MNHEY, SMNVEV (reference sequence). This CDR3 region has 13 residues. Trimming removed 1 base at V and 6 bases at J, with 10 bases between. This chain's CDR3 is CASSLFGGAEQYF. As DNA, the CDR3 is TGTGCCAGCAGTTTATTTGGAGGGGCCGAGCAGTACTTC.

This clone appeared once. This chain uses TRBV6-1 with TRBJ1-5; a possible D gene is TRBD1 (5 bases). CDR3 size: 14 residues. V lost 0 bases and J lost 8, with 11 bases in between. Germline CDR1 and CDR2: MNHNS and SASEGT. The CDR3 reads CASSEAGGYKPQHF. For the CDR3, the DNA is TGTGCCAGCAGTGAAGCGGGGGGATATAAGCCCCAGCATTTT.

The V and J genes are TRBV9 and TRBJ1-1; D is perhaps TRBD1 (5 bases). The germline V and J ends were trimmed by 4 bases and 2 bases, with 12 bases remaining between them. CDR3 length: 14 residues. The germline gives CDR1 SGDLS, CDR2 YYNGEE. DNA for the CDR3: TGTGCCAGCAGCCTGACAGCGATCAACACTGAAGCTTTCTTT. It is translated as CASSLTAINTEAFF.

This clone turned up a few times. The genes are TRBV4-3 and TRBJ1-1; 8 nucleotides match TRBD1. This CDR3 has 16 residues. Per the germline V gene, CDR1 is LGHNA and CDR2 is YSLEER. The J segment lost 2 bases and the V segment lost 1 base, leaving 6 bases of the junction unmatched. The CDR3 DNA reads TGCGCCAGCAGCCAAGGGAGACAGGGGTATAACACTGAAGCTTTCTTT. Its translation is CASSQGRQGYNTEAFF.

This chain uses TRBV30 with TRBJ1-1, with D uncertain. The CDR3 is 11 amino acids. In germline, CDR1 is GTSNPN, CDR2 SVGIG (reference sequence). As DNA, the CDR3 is TGTGCTTTGGCCCGGAACACTGAAGCTTTCTTT. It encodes CALARNTEAFF.

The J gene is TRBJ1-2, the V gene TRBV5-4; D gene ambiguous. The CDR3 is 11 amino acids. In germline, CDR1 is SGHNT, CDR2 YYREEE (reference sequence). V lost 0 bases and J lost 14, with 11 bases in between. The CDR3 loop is CASSLGDSPTF. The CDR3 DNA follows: TGTGCCAGCAGCTTGGGTGACTCTCCTACCTTC.

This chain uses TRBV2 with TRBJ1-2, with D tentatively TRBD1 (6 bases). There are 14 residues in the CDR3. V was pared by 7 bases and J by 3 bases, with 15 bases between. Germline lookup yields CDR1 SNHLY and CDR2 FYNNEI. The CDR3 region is CASMHRALDYGYTF. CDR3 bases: TGTGCCAGCATGCACAGGGCGTTGGACTATGGCTACACCTTC.

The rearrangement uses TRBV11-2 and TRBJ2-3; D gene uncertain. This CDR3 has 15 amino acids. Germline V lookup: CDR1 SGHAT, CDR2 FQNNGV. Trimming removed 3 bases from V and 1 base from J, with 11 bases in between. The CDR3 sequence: CASSLEIPGTDTQYF. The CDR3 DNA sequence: TGTGCCAGCAGCTTGGAAATCCCGGGCACAGATACGCAGTATTTT. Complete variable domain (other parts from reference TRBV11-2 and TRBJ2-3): EAGVAQSPRYKIIEKRQSVAFWCNPISGHATLYWYQQILGQGPKLLIQFQNNGVVDDSQLPKDRFSAERLKGVDSTLKIQPAKLEDSAVYLCASSLEIPGTDTQYFGPGTRLTVL.

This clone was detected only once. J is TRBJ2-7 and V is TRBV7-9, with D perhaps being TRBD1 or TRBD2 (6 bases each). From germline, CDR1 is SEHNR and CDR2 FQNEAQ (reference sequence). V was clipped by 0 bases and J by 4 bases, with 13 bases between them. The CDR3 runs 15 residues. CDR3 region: CASSLAPGGFYEQYF. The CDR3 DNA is TGTGCCAGCAGCTTAGCGCCCGGGGGCTTTTACGAGCAGTACTTC.

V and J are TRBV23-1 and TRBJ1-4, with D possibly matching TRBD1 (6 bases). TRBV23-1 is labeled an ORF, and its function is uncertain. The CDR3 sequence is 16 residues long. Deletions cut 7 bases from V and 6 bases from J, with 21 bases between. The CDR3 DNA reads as TGCGCCAGCACCACCTTGGGGGGCGAGGTTGATGAAAAACTGTTTTTT. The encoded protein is CASTTLGGEVDEKLFF.

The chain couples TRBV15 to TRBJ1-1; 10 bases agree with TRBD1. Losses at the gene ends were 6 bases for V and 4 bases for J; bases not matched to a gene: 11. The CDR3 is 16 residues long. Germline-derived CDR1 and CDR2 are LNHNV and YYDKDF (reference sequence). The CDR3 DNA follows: TGTGCCACCAGAAACACCGGGACAGGGGTGACCACTGAAGCTTTCTTT. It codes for CATRNTGTGVTTEAFF.

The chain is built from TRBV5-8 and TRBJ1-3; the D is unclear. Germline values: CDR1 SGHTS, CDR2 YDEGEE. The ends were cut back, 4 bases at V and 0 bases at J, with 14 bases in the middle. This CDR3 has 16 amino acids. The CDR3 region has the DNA TGTGCCAGCAGCCAAAGGACCACTAACTCTGGAAACACCATATATTTT. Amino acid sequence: CASSQRTTNSGNTIYF.

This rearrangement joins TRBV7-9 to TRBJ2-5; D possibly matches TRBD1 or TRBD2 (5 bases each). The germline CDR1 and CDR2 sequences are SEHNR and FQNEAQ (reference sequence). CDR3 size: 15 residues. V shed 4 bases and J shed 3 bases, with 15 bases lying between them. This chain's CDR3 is CASSSGTATEETQYF. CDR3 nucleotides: TGTGCCAGCAGCTCCGGGACCGCGACCGAAGAGACCCAGTACTTC. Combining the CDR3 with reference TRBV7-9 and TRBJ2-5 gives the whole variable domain DTGVSQNPRHKITKRGQNVTFRCDPISEHNRLYWYRQTLGQGPEFLTYFQNEAQLEKSRLLSDRFSAERPKGSFSTLEIQRTEQGDSAMYLCASSSGTATEETQYFGPGTRLLVL.